The 21 T cell receptor beta chains reported below all come from one sample, sequenced in a study of blood T cell repertoires in COVID-19. Assay used: immunoSEQ multiplex PCR; TCRdb lists only in-frame clones, some missing. The data show around 330,000 clones, roughly 90% seen once. The sample taken for sequencing was PBMCs or T cells enriched from blood (not recorded which). These receptors were collected from a man aged 60-69 years who had recovered from COVID-19.

Remarks on this clone: This sample includes further DNA sequences coding for the same CDR3. The V gene is TRBV19, the J gene TRBJ2-7, with 7 nucleotides matching TRBD1. Looked up from germline, CDR1 is LNHDA and CDR2 is SQIVND (reference sequence). Unmatched junction bases numbered 7, after V lost 5 bases and J lost 3 bases. The CDR3 runs 14 residues. In DNA form, the CDR3 reads TGTGCCAGTAGTTCCCCGGGACAGAACTACGAGCAGTACTTC. Translation: CASSSPGQNYEQYF.

The chain employs TRBV19 and TRBJ1-2; D not resolved. The CDR3 sequence is 16 residues long. V lost 1 base to trimming and J lost 0 bases, with 12 bases between them. Germline CDR1 reads LNHDA; CDR2 reads SQIVND (reference sequence). CDR3 bases: TGTGCCAGTAGTATAGGACACACCGTATCTAACTATGGCTACACCTTC. Amino acid sequence: CASSIGHTVSNYGYTF.

The chain combines TRBV7-6 with TRBJ1-2, with TRBD1 matching over 9 bases. This CDR3 contains 13 residues. Per germline, CDR1 SGHVS and CDR2 FNYEAQ. After removal of 6 bases from V and 8 bases from J, the junction contained 7 bases not matched to a gene. Here the CDR3 reads CASSFTGGWGYTF. The CDR3 bases are TGTGCCAGCAGTTTCACAGGGGGCTGGGGCTACACCTTC.

V is TRBV2 and J is TRBJ2-4, with 12 bases fitting TRBD2. The CDR3 covers 19 residues. Trimming at V came to 8 bases and at J to 4 bases, leaving 18 bases not matched to a gene. The germline V gene encodes CDR1 SNHLY and CDR2 FYNNEI. The CDR3 sequence: CASQNHSPSGRGWKNIQYF. CDR3 coding DNA: TGTGCCAGCCAGAATCACTCCCCTAGCGGGAGGGGATGGAAAAACATTCAGTACTTC.

The CDR3 is CASGGTDGAFF. For the CDR3, the DNA is TGTGCCAGTGGGGGGACGGACGGAGCTTTCTTT. This chain links TRBV19 with TRBJ1-1; possibly TRBD1 for D (5 bases). CDR1 is LNHDA and CDR2 is SQIVND in the germline V gene (reference sequence). The CDR3 extends over 11 amino acids. The V end was cut by 8 bases, the J end by 10 bases, with 14 bases between.

This clone appeared a few times. This chain joins TRBV3-1 (or the pseudogene TRBV3-2) and TRBJ2-1; 7 bases align to TRBD1. From germline, CDR1 is LGHDT and CDR2 YNNKEL (reference sequence). This CDR3 has 16 amino acids. V lost 5 bases to trimming and J lost 4 bases; unmatched junction nucleotides: 11. The CDR3 region is CASSSQPGTAYNEQFF. CDR3 coding DNA: TGTGCCAGCAGCTCGCAACCTGGGACAGCTTACAATGAGCAGTTCTTC.

This chain connects TRBV19 to TRBJ1-3; 8 bases agree with TRBD1. This CDR3 region has 15 residues. Germline-derived CDR1 and CDR2 are LNHDA and SQIVND (reference sequence). V shed 4 bases, J shed 2 bases, and the junction held 4 bases outside the gene matches. The CDR3 region has the DNA TGTGCCAGTAGTACCTGGACAGGGCCTGGAAACACCATATATTTT. It codes for CASSTWTGPGNTIYF.

The chain uses TRBV15 and TRBJ2-7; 9 bases fit TRBD1. J gave up 5 bases and V 3 bases, and 2 bases lay outside the gene matches. The CDR3 is 13 amino acids. Germline loops: CDR1 LNHNV, CDR2 YYDKDF (reference sequence). The CDR3 here is CATSSGTGNEQYF. The CDR3, as DNA: TGTGCCACCAGCAGCGGGACAGGGAACGAGCAGTACTTC.

The CDR3 here is CASSLGGGQVEQFF. CDR3 nucleotides: TGTGCCAGCAGCTTAGGAGGGGGACAGGTTGAGCAGTTCTTC. V and J are TRBV7-2 and TRBJ2-1; 8 bases match TRBD1. This CDR3 region has 14 residues. V lost 1 base to trimming and J lost 9 bases; unmatched junction nucleotides: 5. Germline V gene data show CDR1 as SGHTA and CDR2 as FQGNSA.

CDR3 amino acids: CASSLVILAEQFF. The CDR3 nucleotides read TGTGCCAGCAGTTTAGTAATTCTAGCGGAGCAGTTCTTC. This sequence joins TRBV27 and TRBJ2-1, with D maybe TRBD2 (6 bases). CDR1 and CDR2 from the germline V gene are MNHEY and SMNVEV (reference sequence). The CDR3 has 13 amino acids. Trimming stripped 2 bases from V and 10 bases from J, with 12 bases between.

The chain recombines TRBV6-1 with TRBJ1-1; tentative D call: TRBD1 (5 bases). In germline, CDR1 is MNHNS, CDR2 SASEGT. Trimming cost V 5 bases and J 1 base, with 8 bases left between them. This CDR3 has 13 residues. The CDR3 nucleotides read TGTGCCAGCAGTCTACAGGAGAACACTGAAGCTTTCTTT. Protein product: CASSLQENTEAFF.

This clone was found once. The chain is built from TRBV27 and TRBJ1-1, with TRBD1 matching over 9 bases. V gave up 7 bases and J gave up 4 bases; unmatched junction bases: 13. The length of the CDR3 is 16 residues. CDR1 and CDR2 from the germline V gene are MNHEY and SMNVEV (reference sequence). CDR3 region: CASIPTGGVLITEAFF. CDR3 sequence (DNA): TGTGCCAGCATTCCGACAGGGGGGGTTTTGATCACTGAAGCTTTCTTT.

The V call is TRBV24-1, the J call TRBJ2-1, with TRBD2 matching 9 bases. Germline loops: CDR1 KGHDR, CDR2 SFDVKD. Trimming at V came to 3 bases and at J to 9 bases, leaving 11 bases not matched to a gene. The CDR3 is 16 amino acids. The CDR3 reads CATSDPNLAGVVEQFF. As DNA, the CDR3 is TGTGCCACCAGTGATCCGAACTTAGCGGGAGTGGTTGAGCAGTTCTTC.

The rearrangement uses TRBV7-9 and TRBJ2-7; perhaps TRBD1 as D (6 bases). Trimming removed 0 bases from V and 2 bases from J, with 8 bases in between. Germline V lookup: CDR1 SEHNR, CDR2 FQNEAQ (reference sequence). CDR3 size: 14 residues. CDR3 residues: CASSLAGTPYEQYF. The CDR3 DNA sequence: TGTGCCAGCAGCTTAGCAGGGACACCCTACGAGCAGTACTTC.

The chain recombines TRBV18 with TRBJ2-1; 14 bases fit TRBD2. Trimming at V came to 0 bases and at J to 6 bases, leaving 4 bases not matched to a gene. CDR1 is KGHSH, CDR2 LQKENI, per germline. The length of the CDR3 is 17 residues. The CDR3 DNA reads TGTGCCAGCTCACCACCGGGACTAGCGGGAGTGGCCAATGAGCAGTTCTTC. This gives the protein CASSPPGLAGVANEQFF. The full variable domain, with the rest looked up from reference TRBV18 and TRBJ2-1, is NAGVMQNPRHLVRRRGQEARLRCSPMKGHSHVYWYRQLPEEGLKFMVYLQKENIIDESGMPKERFSAEFPKEGPSILRIQQVVRGDSAAYFCASSPPGLAGVANEQFFGPGTRLTVL.

CDR3: CASSGTGGNYGYTF. The CDR3 DNA follows: TGTGCCAGCAGCGGGACAGGGGGTAACTATGGCTACACCTTC. The rearrangement joins TRBV28 to TRBJ1-2, with 11 bases lining up with TRBD1. Germline assignment: CDR1 MDHEN and CDR2 SYDVKM. J gave up 1 base and V 6 bases, and 1 base lay outside the gene matches. The CDR3 runs to 14 residues.

The genes are TRBV5-6 and TRBJ1-5; 12 nucleotides match TRBD1. Germline assignment: CDR1 SGHDT and CDR2 YYEEEE. J gave up 7 bases and V 4 bases, and 15 bases lay outside the gene matches. This CDR3 is built from 18 residues. The CDR3 region is CASSLRPGQGATGQPQHF. The CDR3 DNA reads TGTGCCAGCAGCCTCCGACCGGGACAGGGGGCGACAGGGCAGCCCCAGCATTTT.

This clone has just one count. V gene TRBV2 combines with J gene TRBJ2-5; D is uncertain. Germline lookup yields CDR1 SNHLY and CDR2 FYNNEI. The CDR3 loop spans 14 amino acids. V was trimmed by 6 bases and J by 0 bases, leaving 11 bases between them. The CDR3 loop is CASSLTQYQETQYF. CDR3 in DNA: TGTGCCAGCAGCTTGACTCAATACCAAGAGACCCAGTACTTC.

The chain carries TRBV19 and TRBJ1-4; 8 bases are a match to TRBD1. From germline, CDR1 is LNHDA and CDR2 SQIVND (reference sequence). J gave up 3 bases and V 8 bases, and 11 bases lay outside the gene matches. This CDR3 is built from 16 residues. The CDR3 bases are TGTGCCAGTGTGGGCGCAGCAGGGGGCTCTAATGAAAAACTGTTTTTT. Translation gives CASVGAAGGSNEKLFF. Full variable domain (missing parts from reference TRBV19 and TRBJ1-4): DGGITQSPKYLFRKEGQNVTLSCEQNLNHDAMYWYRQDPGQGLRLIYYSQIVNDFQKGDIAEGYSVSREKKESFPLTVTSAQKNPTAFYLCASVGAAGGSNEKLFFGSGTQLSVL.

CDR3: CASRVRQETQYF. The CDR3 bases are TGCGCCAGCAGGGTCAGACAAGAGACCCAGTACTTC. The chain has TRBV5-1 and TRBJ2-5, with D unresolved. The CDR3 contains 12 residues. CDR1 is SGHRS, CDR2 YFSETQ, per germline. V gave up 5 bases and J gave up 2 bases, with 7 bases separating them. Full variable domain (rest looked up from reference TRBV5-1 and TRBJ2-5): KAGVTQTPRYLIKTRGQQVTLSCSPISGHRSVSWYQQTPGQGLQFLFEYFSETQRNKGNFPGRFSGRQFSNSRSEMNVSTLELGDSALYLCASRVRQETQYFGPGTRLLVL.

This clone was seen once. The chain links TRBV28 to TRBJ1-5; 9 positions agree with TRBD1. Germline CDR1 and CDR2: MDHEN and SYDVKM. The CDR3 runs 15 residues. With V trimmed by 5 bases and J by 7 bases, 9 bases remained unmatched. CDR3 region: CASSNSGTGKQPQHF. CDR3 nucleotides: TGTGCCAGCAGTAATTCCGGGACAGGGAAGCAGCCCCAGCATTTT. Combining the CDR3 with reference TRBV28 and TRBJ1-5 gives the whole variable domain DVKVTQSSRYLVKRTGEKVFLECVQDMDHENMFWYRQDPGLGLRLIYFSYDVKMKEKGDIPEGYSVSREKKERFSLILESASTNQTSMYLCASSNSGTGKQPQHFGDGTRLSIL.